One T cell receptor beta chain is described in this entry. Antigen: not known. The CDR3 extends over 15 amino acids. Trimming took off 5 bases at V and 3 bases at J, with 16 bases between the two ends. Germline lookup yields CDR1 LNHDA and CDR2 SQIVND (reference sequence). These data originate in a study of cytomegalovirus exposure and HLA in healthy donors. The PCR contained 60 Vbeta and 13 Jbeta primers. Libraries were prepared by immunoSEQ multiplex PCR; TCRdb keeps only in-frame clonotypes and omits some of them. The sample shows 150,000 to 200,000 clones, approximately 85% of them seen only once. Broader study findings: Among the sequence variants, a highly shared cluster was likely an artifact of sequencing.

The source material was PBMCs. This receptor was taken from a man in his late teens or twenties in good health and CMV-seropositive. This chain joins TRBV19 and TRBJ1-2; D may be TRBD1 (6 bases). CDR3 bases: TGTGCCAGTAGTTCGTCGACAGGCGCCTACTATGGCTACACCTTC. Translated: CASSSSTGAYYGYTF.